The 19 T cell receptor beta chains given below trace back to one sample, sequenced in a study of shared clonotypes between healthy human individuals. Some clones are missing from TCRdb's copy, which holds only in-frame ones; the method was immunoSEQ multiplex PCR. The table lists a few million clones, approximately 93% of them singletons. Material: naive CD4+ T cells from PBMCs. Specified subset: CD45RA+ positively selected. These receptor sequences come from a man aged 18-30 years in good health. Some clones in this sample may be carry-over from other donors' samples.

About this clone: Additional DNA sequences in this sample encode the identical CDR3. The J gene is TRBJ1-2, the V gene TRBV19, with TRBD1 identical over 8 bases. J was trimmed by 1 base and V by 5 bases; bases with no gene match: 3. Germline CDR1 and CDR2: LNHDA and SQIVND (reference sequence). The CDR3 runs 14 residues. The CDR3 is CASSVDRGNYGYTF. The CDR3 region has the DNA TGTGCCAGTAGTGTCGACAGGGGTAACTATGGCTACACCTTC.

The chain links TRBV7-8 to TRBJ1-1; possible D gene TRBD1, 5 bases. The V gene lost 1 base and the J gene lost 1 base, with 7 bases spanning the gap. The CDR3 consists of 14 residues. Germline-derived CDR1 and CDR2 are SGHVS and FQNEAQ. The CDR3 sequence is CASSLDGGNTEAFF. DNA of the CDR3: TGTGCCAGCAGCTTAGATGGGGGGAACACTGAAGCTTTCTTT. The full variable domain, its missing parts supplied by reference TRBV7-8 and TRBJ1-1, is GAGVSQSPRYKVAKRGQDVALRCDPISGHVSLFWYQQALGQGPEFLTYFQNEAQLDKSGLPSDRFFAERPEGSVSTLKIQRTQQEDSAVYLCASSLDGGNTEAFFGQGTRLTVV.

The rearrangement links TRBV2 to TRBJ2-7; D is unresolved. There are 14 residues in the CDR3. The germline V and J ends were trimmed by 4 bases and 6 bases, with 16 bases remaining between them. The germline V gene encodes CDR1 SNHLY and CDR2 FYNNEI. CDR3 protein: CASSASTIRSEQYF. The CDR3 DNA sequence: TGTGCCAGCAGTGCCAGTACTATTCGATCCGAGCAGTACTTC.

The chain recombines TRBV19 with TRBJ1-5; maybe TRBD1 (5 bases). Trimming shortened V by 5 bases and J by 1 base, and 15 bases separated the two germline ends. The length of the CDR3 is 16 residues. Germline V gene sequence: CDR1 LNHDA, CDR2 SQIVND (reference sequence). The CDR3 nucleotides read TGTGCCAGTAGTCTTGTTCAGGGAGGGAGCAATCAGCCCCAGCATTTT. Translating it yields CASSLVQGGSNQPQHF.

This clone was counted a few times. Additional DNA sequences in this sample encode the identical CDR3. CDR3 sequence reads: CASSLAGQNTEAFF. The CDR3 coding sequence is TGCGCCAGCAGCTTGGCCGGTCAGAACACTGAAGCTTTCTTT. This chain connects TRBV5-1 to TRBJ1-1; D is ambiguous. In germline, CDR1 is SGHRS, CDR2 YFSETQ. V was cut by 0 bases and J by 1 base, with 7 bases left in between. The CDR3 is made up of 14 amino acids.

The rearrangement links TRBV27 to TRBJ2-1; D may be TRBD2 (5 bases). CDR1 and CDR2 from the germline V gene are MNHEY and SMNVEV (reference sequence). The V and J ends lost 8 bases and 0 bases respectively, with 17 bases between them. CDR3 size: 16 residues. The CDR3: CASFPRAASSYNEQFF. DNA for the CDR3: TGTGCCAGCTTTCCTCGAGCGGCAAGCTCCTACAATGAGCAGTTCTTC.

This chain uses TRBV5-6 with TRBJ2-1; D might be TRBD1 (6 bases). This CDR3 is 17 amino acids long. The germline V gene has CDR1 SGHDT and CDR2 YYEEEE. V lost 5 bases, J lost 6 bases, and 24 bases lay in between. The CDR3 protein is CASRSLQLRGAFNEQFF. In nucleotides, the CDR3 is TGTGCCAGCAGATCTCTCCAACTCAGGGGCGCTTTCAATGAGCAGTTCTTC.

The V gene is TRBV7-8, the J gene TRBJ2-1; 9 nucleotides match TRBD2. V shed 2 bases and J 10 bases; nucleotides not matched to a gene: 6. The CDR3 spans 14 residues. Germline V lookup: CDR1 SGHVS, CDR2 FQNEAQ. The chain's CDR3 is CASSLNPSGTEQFF. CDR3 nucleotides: TGTGCCAGCAGCTTAAATCCTAGCGGGACCGAGCAGTTCTTC.

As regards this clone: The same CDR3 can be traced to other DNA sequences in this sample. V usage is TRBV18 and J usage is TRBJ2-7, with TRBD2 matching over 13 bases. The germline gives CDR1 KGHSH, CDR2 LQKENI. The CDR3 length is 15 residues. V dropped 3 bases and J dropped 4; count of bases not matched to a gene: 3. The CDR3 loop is CASSPGTSGTYEQYF. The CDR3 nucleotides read TGTGCCAGCTCACCTGGGACTAGCGGGACATACGAGCAGTACTTC.

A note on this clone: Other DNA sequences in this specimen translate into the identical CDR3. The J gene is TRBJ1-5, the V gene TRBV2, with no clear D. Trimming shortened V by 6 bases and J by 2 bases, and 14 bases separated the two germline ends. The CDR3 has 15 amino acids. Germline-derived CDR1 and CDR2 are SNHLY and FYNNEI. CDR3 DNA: TGTGCCAGCAGCGGGCTGGGCCGGGGCAATCAGCCCCAGCATTTT. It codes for CASSGLGRGNQPQHF. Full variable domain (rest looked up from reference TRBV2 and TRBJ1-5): EPEVTQTPSHQVTQMGQEVILRCVPISNHLYFYWYRQILGQKVEFLVSFYNNEISEKSEIFDDQFSVERPDGSNFTLKIRSTKLEDSAMYFCASSGLGRGNQPQHFGDGTRLSIL.

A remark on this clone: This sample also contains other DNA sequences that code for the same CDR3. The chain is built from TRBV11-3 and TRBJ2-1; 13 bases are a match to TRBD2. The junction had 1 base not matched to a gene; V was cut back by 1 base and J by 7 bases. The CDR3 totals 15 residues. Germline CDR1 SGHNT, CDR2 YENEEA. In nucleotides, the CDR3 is TGTGCCAGCAGCTTAGGACTAGCGGGAGGTAATGAGCAGTTCTTC. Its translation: CASSLGLAGGNEQFF. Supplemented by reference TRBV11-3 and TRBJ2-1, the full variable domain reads EAGVVQSPRYKIIEKKQPVAFWCNPISGHNTLYWYLQNLGQGPELLIRYENEEAVDDSQLPKDRFSAERLKGVDSTLKIQPAELGDSAVYLCASSLGLAGGNEQFFGPGTRLTVL.

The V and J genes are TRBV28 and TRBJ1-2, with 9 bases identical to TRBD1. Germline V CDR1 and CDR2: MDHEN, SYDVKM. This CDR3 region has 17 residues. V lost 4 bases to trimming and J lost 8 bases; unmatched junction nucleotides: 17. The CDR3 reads CASSSARTGVRFGGYTF. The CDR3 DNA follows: TGTGCCAGCAGTTCCGCCCGGACAGGGGTGAGATTCGGGGGCTACACCTTC.

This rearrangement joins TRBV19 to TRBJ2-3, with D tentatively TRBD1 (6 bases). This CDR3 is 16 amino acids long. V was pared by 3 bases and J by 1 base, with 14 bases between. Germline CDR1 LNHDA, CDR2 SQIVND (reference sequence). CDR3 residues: CASSIPGARGTDTQYF. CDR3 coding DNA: TGTGCCAGTAGTATCCCAGGGGCGAGGGGCACAGATACGCAGTATTTT.

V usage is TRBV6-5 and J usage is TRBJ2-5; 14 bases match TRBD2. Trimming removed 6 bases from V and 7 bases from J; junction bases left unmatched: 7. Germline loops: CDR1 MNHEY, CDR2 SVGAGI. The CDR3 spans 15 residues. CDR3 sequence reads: CASRKTSGRVGTQYF. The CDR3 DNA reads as TGTGCCAGCAGAAAGACTAGCGGGAGGGTGGGGACCCAGTACTTC.

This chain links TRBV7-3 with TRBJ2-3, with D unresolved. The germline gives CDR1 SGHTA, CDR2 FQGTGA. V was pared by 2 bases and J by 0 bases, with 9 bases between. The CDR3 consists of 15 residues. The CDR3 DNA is TGTGCCAGCAGCTTAGGCGTCACTAGCACAGATACGCAGTATTTT. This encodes CASSLGVTSTDTQYF.

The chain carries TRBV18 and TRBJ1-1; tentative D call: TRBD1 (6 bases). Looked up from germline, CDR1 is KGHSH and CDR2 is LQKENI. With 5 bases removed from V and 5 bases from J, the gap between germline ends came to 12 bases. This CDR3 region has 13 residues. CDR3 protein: CASSAGGRTEAFF. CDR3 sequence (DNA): TGTGCCAGCTCAGCGGGGGGGCGAACTGAAGCTTTCTTT.

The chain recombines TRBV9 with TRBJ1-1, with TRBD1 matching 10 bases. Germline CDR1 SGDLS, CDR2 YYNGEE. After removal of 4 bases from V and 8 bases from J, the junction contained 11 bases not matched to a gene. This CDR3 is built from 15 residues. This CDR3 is CASSPSHLDRGEAFF. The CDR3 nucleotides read TGTGCCAGCAGCCCTAGTCATCTGGACAGGGGGGAAGCTTTCTTT.

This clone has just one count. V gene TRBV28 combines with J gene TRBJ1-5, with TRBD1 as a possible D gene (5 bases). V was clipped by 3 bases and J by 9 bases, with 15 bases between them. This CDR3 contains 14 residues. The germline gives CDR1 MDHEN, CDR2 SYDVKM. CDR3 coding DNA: TGTGCCAGCAGTTTTGCACAGGAGGTTCGGCCCCAGCATTTT. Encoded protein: CASSFAQEVRPQHF. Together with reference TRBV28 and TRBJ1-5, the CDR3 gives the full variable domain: DVKVTQSSRYLVKRTGEKVFLECVQDMDHENMFWYRQDPGLGLRLIYFSYDVKMKEKGDIPEGYSVSREKKERFSLILESASTNQTSMYLCASSFAQEVRPQHFGDGTRLSIL.

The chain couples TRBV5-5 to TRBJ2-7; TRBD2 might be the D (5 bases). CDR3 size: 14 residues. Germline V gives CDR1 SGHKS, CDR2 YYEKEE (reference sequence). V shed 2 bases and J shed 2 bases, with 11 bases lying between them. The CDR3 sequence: CASSFLARTYEQYF. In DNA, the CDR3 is TGTGCCAGCAGCTTTTTAGCGCGGACCTACGAGCAGTACTTC.